This T cell receptor beta chain was documented in a study of shared clonotypes between healthy human individuals. Whole-study results and caveats: The generation probabilities recorded for non-shared clonotypes fell below those of clonotypes shared by all four donors. Across subsets, estimated richness was generally greater for naive than for memory populations.

Original processing methods: Without quality scores, immunoSEQ junctional reads could not be filtered like full-length reads. Repertoires were generated with immunoSEQ multiplex PCR, while TCRdb's copy carries only in-frame clones and drops some. That table is the source of V, J and clone size, and D and trimming were worked out from the DNA. The sample shows 2 million to 2.5 million clones, 93% of them seen only once. Details on this clone: Its antigen is currently unknown.

The sequencing input was naive CD4+ T cells from PBMCs. As for subset: CD45RA+ positively selected. This receptor was taken from a man between 18 and 29 years old in good health. Some clones in this sample may be carry-over from other donors' samples.

This CDR3 reads CASSITGTGYTDTQYF. CDR3 DNA: TGTGCCAGTAGTATAACCGGGACAGGATACACAGATACGCAGTATTTT. This rearrangement joins TRBV19 to TRBJ2-3; TRBD1 agrees at 8 bases. CDR1 is LNHDA, CDR2 SQIVND, per germline (reference sequence). The CDR3 length is 16 residues. Trimming cost V 2 bases and J 2 bases; bases outside gene matches: 6.